This T cell receptor (beta chain) was found in a study of PD-L1 blockade in urothelial cancer (TCRdb year 2017). Regarding the study in general: All patients started therapy in about 2014 and received atezolizumab 1,200 mg intravenously every 3 weeks. About 85% of the 29 patients were males with bladder-origin urothelial cancer, and about 65% of the 29 reported a prior smoking history. Patients had an ECOG performance status of 0 or 1 and had received between 0 and 3 prior chemotherapy regimens. Blood samples were analyzed at two time points: 3 weeks after treatment start (second dose) and 6 weeks after treatment start. Blood samples yielded a median of roughly 140,000 T cells and around 80,000 unique TCRs, with median clonality around 0.084. The study, an exploratory multi-omic analysis, examined somatic, immune and clinical correlates of response to PD-L1 blockade with atezolizumab in urothelial cancer. Pretreatment tumor samples, along with matched peripheral blood collected serially before and after atezolizumab treatment, underwent TCR sequencing. Durable clinical benefit was defined as a progression-free survival longer than 6 months, and TCR features were additionally tested against progression-free survival and overall survival. In the same patients, pretreatment tumors underwent whole exome sequencing and RNA sequencing in addition to TCR sequencing. Durable clinical benefit was achieved by nine patients but not by the remaining 20. Pretreatment blood TCR-seq was available for 30 or so patients, at least one posttreatment blood collection was obtained for 24 patients, and tumor TCR-seq was available for 24 patients.

What the study reported, not specific to this receptor: Small sample size (n of about 30) and many exploratory analyses mean the results are intended to be hypothesis-generating. Greater expansion of tumor-associated TCR clones in peripheral blood 3 weeks after the start of treatment was observed in patients with durable benefit (n ≈ 22, p = 0.022). Improved progression-free and overall survival was found to be associated with pretreatment peripheral blood TCR clonality below the median.

Synthetic TCR analog templates were spiked into each PCR so that absolute template abundance could be estimated from read counts. TCRbeta CDR3 regions were amplified from genomic DNA with bias-controlled V and J gene primers using the immunoSEQ assay. Rearranged TCRbeta segments were sequenced at approximately 20X coverage. On the study's bioinformatics: Sequencing errors were corrected by clustering and CDR3s were annotated against IMGT to assign V, D and J genes. Out-of-frame and stop-codon sequences were excluded, and only productive TCRbeta rearrangements were used in downstream analyses. Clonality was calculated as one minus the Shannon entropy normalized by the log of the number of unique productive sequences. Clones differing between time points or between blood and tumor were identified by Fisher's exact test with Benjamini-Hochberg correction at adjusted p below 0.01. The table comes from immuneACCESS by way of TCRdb, which keeps in-frame sequences with V and J called. Part of the clones is missing from these tables; in studies checked, under half for an unresolved V gene and the rest for unknown reasons. V, J and clone size are those of that table, while D and trimming were read from the DNA. The sample profile shows tens of thousands of clones; 82% of them were found once. About 1.6% of the sample lies in the top ten.

Interpreted using the paper, the time point label stands for: peripheral blood 6 weeks after treatment start. A cohort of 25 to 30 patients with locally advanced or metastatic urothelial carcinoma, treated at Memorial Sloan Kettering on a trial protocol, was included. Peripheral blood mononuclear cells were collected pretreatment and during treatment, with between 1 and 8 total time points per patient. The Qiagen DNeasy Blood extraction kit was used to purify genomic DNA from total PBMCs and tumor samples. PBMCs were collected pretreatment and during treatment, and were isolated and stored as previously described. The junction shows trimming of 1 base on V and 6 bases on J, plus 24 bases between the germline ends. The CDR3, cysteine through phenylalanine, is 18 amino acids long. Only CDR3 DNA remains: 54 bases, in frame from the first base. Sequences MDHEN (CDR1) and SYDVKM (CDR2) are obtained from the germline V gene.

As for this clone: Its antigen is currently not known. No base quality values were provided; no much bigger clone lies one nucleotide off.

This receptor was identified in a man between 65 and 85 years old with urothelial cancer. Sequencing used PBMCs, obtained around atezolizumab (anti-PD-L1) treatment. The sequence is built from TRBV28 and TRBJ1-2, with no reliable assignment of the D segment. The CDR3 here reads CASSLFGALVEQVDGYTF. The DNA is as follows: TGTGCCAGCAGTTTATTTGGTGCCTTGGTTGAGCAGGTCGATGGCTACACCTTC.